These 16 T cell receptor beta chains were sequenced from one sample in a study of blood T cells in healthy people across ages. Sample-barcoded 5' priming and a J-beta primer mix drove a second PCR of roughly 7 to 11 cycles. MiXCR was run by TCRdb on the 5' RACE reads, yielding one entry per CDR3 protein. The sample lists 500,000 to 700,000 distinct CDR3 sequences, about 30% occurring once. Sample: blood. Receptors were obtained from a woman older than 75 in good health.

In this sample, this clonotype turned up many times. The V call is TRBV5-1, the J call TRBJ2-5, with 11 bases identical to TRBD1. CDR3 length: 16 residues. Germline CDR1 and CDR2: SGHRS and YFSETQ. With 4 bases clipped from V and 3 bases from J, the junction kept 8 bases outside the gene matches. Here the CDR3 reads CASSTSDRGPEETQYF. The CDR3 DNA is TGCGCCAGCAGCACTTCGGACAGGGGGCCTGAAGAGACCCAGTACTTC.

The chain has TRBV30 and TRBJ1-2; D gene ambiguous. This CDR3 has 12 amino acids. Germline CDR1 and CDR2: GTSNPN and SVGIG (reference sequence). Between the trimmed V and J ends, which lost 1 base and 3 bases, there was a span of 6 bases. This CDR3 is CAWSAGYYGYTF. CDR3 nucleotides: TGTGCCTGGAGTGCGGGATACTATGGCTACACCTTC.

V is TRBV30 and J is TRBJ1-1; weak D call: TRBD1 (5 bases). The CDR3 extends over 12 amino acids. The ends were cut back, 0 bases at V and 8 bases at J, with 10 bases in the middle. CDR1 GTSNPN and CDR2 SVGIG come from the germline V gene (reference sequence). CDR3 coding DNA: TGTGCCTGGAGTGTAGGTCCAGGGGAAGCTTTCTTT. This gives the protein CAWSVGPGEAFF.

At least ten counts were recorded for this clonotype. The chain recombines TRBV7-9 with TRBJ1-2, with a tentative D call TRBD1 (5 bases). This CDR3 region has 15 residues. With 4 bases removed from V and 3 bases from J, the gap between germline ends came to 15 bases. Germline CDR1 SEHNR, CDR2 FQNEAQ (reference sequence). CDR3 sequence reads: CASSSRVGTHYGYTF. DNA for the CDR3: TGTGCCAGCAGCTCCCGGGTCGGGACGCACTATGGCTACACCTTC.

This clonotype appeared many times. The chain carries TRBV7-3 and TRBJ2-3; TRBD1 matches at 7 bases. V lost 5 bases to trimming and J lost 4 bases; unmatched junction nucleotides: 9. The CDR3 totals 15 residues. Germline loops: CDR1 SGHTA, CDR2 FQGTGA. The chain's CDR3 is CASSLKLGTADTQYF. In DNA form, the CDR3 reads TGTGCCAGCAGCCTAAAGTTAGGGACAGCAGATACGCAGTATTTT.

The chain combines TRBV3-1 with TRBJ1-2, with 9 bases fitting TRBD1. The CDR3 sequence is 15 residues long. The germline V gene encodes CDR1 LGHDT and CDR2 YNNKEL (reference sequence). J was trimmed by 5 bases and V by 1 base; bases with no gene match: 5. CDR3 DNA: TGTGCCAGCAGCCAAGGAAACAGGGGGCAGTATGGCTACACCTTC. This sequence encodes CASSQGNRGQYGYTF.

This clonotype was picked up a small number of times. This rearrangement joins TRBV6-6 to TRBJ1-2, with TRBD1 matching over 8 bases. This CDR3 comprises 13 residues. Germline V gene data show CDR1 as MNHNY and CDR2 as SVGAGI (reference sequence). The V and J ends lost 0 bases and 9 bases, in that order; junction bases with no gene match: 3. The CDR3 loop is CASSYSGQESYTF. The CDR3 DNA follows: TGTGCCAGCAGTTACTCGGGACAGGAAAGCTACACCTTC.

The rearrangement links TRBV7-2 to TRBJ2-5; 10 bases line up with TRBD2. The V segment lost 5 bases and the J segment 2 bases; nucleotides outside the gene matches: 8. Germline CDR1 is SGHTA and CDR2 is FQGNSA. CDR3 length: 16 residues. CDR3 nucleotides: TGTGCCAGCAGCCAAAACCCAGCGGGGGGGCAAGAGACCCAGTACTTC. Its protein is CASSQNPAGGQETQYF.

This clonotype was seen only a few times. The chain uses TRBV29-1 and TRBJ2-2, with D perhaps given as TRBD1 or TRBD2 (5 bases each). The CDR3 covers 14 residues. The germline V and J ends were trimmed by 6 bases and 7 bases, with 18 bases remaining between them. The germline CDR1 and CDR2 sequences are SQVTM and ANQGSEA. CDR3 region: CSVGDLALVGELFF. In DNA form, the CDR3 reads TGCAGCGTGGGGGACCTCGCGCTTGTCGGGGAGCTGTTTTTT.

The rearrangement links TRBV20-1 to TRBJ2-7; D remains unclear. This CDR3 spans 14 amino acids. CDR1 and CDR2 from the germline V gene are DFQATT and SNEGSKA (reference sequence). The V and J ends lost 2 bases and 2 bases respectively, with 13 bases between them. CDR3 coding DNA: TGCAGTGCTAGACCTTTTGATACTCCCTACGAGCAGTACTTC. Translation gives CSARPFDTPYEQYF.

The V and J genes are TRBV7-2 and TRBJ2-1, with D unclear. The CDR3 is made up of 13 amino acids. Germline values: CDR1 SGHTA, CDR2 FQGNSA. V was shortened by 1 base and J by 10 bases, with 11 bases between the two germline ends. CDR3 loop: CASSLGPSREQFF. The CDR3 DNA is TGTGCCAGCAGCTTAGGCCCCTCTCGAGAGCAGTTCTTC.

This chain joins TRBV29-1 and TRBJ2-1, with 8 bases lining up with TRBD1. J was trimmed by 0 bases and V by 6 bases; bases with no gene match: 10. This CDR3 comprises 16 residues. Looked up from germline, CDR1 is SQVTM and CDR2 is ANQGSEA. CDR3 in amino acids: CSVESAQGGSYNEQFF. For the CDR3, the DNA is TGCAGCGTAGAGAGCGCACAGGGGGGCTCCTACAATGAGCAGTTCTTC.

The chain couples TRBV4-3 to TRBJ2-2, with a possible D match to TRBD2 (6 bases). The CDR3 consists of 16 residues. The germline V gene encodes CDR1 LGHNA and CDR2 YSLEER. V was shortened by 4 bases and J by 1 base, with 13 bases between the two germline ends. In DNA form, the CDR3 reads TGCGCCAGCAGCCGACACAGCGGGCGGAACACCGGGGAGCTGTTTTTT. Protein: CASSRHSGRNTGELFF.

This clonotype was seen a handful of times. The CDR3 coding sequence is TGTGCCAGCAGCCGGGGACAGGGGGCGGCGGTAGCTTTCTTT. This gives the protein CASSRGQGAAVAFF. The rearrangement uses TRBV6-2 or TRBV6-3 and TRBJ1-1; 12 bases are shared with TRBD1. The V gene's germline CDR1 is MNHEY and CDR2 SVGEGT. This CDR3 contains 14 residues. V gave up 6 bases and J gave up 10 bases; unmatched junction bases: 9.

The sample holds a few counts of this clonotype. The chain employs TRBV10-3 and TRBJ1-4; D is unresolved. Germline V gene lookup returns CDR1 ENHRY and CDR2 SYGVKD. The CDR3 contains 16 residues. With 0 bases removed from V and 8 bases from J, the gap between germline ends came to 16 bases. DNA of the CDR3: TGTGCCATCAGTGAGTCTATGGCAGGAATGGGGGAAAAACTGTTTTTT. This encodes CAISESMAGMGEKLFF.

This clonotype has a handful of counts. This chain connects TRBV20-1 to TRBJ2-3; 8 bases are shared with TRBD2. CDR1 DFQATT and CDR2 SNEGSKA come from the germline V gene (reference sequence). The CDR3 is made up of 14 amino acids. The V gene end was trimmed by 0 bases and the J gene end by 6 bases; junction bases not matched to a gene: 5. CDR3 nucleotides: TGCAGTGCTAGAGAAACGGGGGGGCGGGATACGCAGTATTTT. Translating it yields CSARETGGRDTQYF.